The present TCR beta chain was sequenced within a study of blood T cell repertoires in COVID-19. J lost 3 bases, V lost 2 bases, and 6 bases had no gene match. Germline lookup yields CDR1 SGHDT and CDR2 YYEEEE. This CDR3 comprises 16 residues. TCRdb's table, derived via immunoSEQ multiplex PCR, lists solely in-frame clones and lacks some. The data hold 70,000 to 90,000 clones, with approximately 78% observed a single time. The sequencing sample was made of peripheral blood. The sequence was collected from a woman over 75 with acute or convalescent COVID-19. The V call is TRBV5-6, the J call TRBJ2-3, with 10 positions matching TRBD1. The DNA for the CDR3 is TGTGCCAGCAGCTTCCTCGACAGGGGGCATACAGATACGCAGTATTTT. Protein product: CASSFLDRGHTDTQYF.